This T cell receptor (beta chain) came from a study of blood T cell repertoires in COVID-19. Whole-study context: Whether acute or convalescent, the COVID-19 samples came from the United States, Italy and Spain. Sample material is recorded as cDNA or gDNA derived from T cells, B-cell-depleted T cells, or PBMCs.

This CDR3 has 16 amino acids. Germline values: CDR1 KGHSH, CDR2 LQKENI. Original methodology: Amplification from reference gene primers served as the basis for estimated nucleated cell counts. Sequencing used immunoSEQ multiplex PCR; TCRdb keeps in-frame clones, though not all of them. D and trimming come from the DNA, and the V and J calls and clone size come from that table. Of about 69,000 clones in the sample, approximately 92% were seen once. The table lists this clone with a count of one. A junction end diverges from the germline sequence, so it may reflect a read error. The sequenced sample consisted of peripheral blood. This clonotype was sampled from a woman between 45 and 65 years old with active COVID-19. The chain combines TRBV18 with TRBJ2-1; the D is unclear. CDR3 protein: CASSPPGRSSYNEQFF. As DNA, the CDR3 is TGTGCCAGCTCTCCACCCGGTCGAAGCTCCTACAATGAGCAGTTCTTC.